This T cell receptor beta chain was found in a study of T-cell memory formation after mild COVID-19. Study-level points and caveats: Contracting CD4+ clones lay largely in CM and EM, with CD8+ ones residing in EMRA. Clones contracting over day 15 to 85 were CD4/CD8 balanced, with later expanders leaning CD4+.

Details on this clonotype: Its antigen is undetermined.

Sample barcodes and UMIs were carried by the TCR alpha and TCR beta cDNA libraries that 5'RACE generated with constant-segment primers. TCRdb reprocessed the 5' RACE reads via MiXCR and lists one record per CDR3 protein. The sample lists a few hundred thousand distinct CDR3 sequences, roughly 21% occurring once. The CDR3 sequence is 15 residues long. V lost 0 bases and J lost 5, with 9 bases in between. The germline CDR1 and CDR2 sequences are SGHDT and YYEEEE. The receptor was derived from an adult woman who had mild COVID-19 (a few samples of this study predate the infection). Cell type and time point are not known. Sequencing input: PBMCs or a T cell subset sorted from them (not recorded which). The V and J genes are TRBV5-6 and TRBJ1-6; D perhaps matches TRBD1 (6 bases). The CDR3 reads CASSLGQANNSPLHF. The CDR3 DNA reads as TGTGCCAGCAGCTTGGGACAGGCTAATAATTCACCCCTCCACTTT.